Listed here are 10 T cell receptor beta chains from one sample, sequenced in a study of blood T cell repertoires in COVID-19. Only in-frame clones appear in the TCRdb table, and some are missing; sequencing was by immunoSEQ multiplex PCR. The repertoire has 100,000 to 150,000 clones, roughly 85% of them found once; the top ten carry over 20%. The specimen was peripheral blood. Receptors originate from a woman over 75 with acute or convalescent COVID-19.

The V call is TRBV7-2, the J call TRBJ1-6; D is perhaps TRBD1 (6 bases). Trimming took off 0 bases at V and 4 bases at J, with 7 bases between the two ends. The CDR3 has 15 amino acids. Germline V lookup: CDR1 SGHTA, CDR2 FQGNSA. The CDR3 sequence: CASSLARGYNSPLHF. As DNA, the CDR3 is TGTGCCAGCAGCTTAGCCAGGGGTTATAATTCACCCCTCCACTTT.

The rearrangement joins TRBV6-2 or TRBV6-3 to TRBJ1-1; D gene unclear. From germline, CDR1 is MNHEY and CDR2 SVGEGT. CDR3 length equals 14 residues. The V and J ends lost 5 bases and 2 bases respectively, with 12 bases between them. CDR3 loop: CASSPRPLNTEAFF. The CDR3 DNA is TGTGCCAGCAGTCCGCGGCCCCTAAACACTGAAGCTTTCTTT.

The rearrangement links TRBV6-5 to TRBJ1-3; the D is unclear. The CDR3 has 15 amino acids. Germline CDR1 is MNHEY and CDR2 is SVGAGI. V was shortened by 3 bases and J by 0 bases, with 9 bases between the two germline ends. In DNA form, the CDR3 reads TGTGCCAGCAGTTATTATTACAGCTCTGGAAACACCATATATTTT. It yields the protein CASSYYYSSGNTIYF.

This chain uses TRBV6-1 with TRBJ1-2; no reliable D call. V lost 1 base, J lost 4 bases, and 10 bases lay in between. Germline CDR1 MNHNS, CDR2 SASEGT. This CDR3 region has 14 residues. CDR3 loop: CASSEVGGVYGYTF. The CDR3 DNA is TGTGCCAGCAGTGAAGTGGGAGGAGTCTATGGCTACACCTTC.

The J gene is TRBJ2-7, the V gene TRBV21-1; the D call of TRBD1 is as the table states it, not checked on the DNA. TRBV21-1 is annotated as a pseudogene. The CDR3 has 16 amino acids. CDR3 amino acids: CASSSTRGTDSYEQYV. The CDR3 DNA reads as TGTGCCAGCAGCTCCACGAGGGGGACGGACTCCTACGAGCAGTACGTC.

This chain joins TRBV28 and TRBJ1-3; a weak D match, TRBD1 (5 bases). V lost 4 bases and J 4 bases, leaving 14 bases between the germline ends. The length of the CDR3 is 15 residues. The germline V gene encodes CDR1 MDHEN and CDR2 SYDVKM. CDR3 bases: TGTGCCAGCAGTTCCGCCGGCGGGGCGGGAAACACCATATATTTT. It translates to CASSSAGGAGNTIYF.

The CDR3 DNA reads as TGCAGTGCTAGTAATGTTGGGCACAATGAGCAGTTCTTC. Translation: CSASNVGHNEQFF. The genes are TRBV20-1 and TRBJ2-1; D call uncertain. The germline gives CDR1 DFQATT, CDR2 SNEGSKA (reference sequence). The CDR3 has 13 residues. Trimming left V 3 bases short and J 5 bases short, with 11 bases between.

This clone was detected a few times. The gene calls are TRBV18 and TRBJ1-1, with D unresolved. This CDR3 spans 16 amino acids. CDR1 and CDR2 (germline): KGHSH, LQKENI. Trimming removed 2 bases from V and 0 bases from J, with 13 bases in between. The CDR3 loop reads CASSPGPPTLNTEAFF. The CDR3 bases are TGTGCCAGCTCACCAGGGCCCCCGACCTTGAACACTGAAGCTTTCTTT.

The V call is TRBV5-1, the J call TRBJ2-1, with TRBD2 matching 11 bases. The V and J ends lost 5 bases and 2 bases, in that order; junction bases with no gene match: 0. The CDR3 consists of 14 residues. CDR1 SGHRS and CDR2 YFSETQ come from the germline V gene. The CDR3, as DNA: TGCGCCAGCAGGGGACTAGCGGCCTACAATGAGCAGTTCTTC. Translating it yields CASRGLAAYNEQFF.

CDR3 sequence reads: CSASRDRGEQFF. The DNA for the CDR3 is TGCAGTGCTAGTCGGGATCGGGGTGAGCAGTTCTTC. V usage is TRBV20-1 and J usage is TRBJ2-1; maybe TRBD2 (5 bases). The CDR3 has 12 residues. Germline V gives CDR1 DFQATT, CDR2 SNEGSKA (reference sequence). V shed 3 bases and J shed 9 bases, with 12 bases lying between them.